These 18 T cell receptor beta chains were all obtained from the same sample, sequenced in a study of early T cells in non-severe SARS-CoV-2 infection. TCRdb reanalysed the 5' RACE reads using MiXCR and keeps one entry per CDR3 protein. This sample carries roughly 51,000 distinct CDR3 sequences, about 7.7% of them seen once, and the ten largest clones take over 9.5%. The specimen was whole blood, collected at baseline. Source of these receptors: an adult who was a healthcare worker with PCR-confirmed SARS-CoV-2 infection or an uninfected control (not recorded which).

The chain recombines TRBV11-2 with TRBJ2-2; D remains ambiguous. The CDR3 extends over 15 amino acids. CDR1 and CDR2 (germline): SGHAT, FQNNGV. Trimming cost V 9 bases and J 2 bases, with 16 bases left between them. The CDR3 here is CASQLFKINTGELFF. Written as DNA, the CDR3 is TGTGCCAGTCAGCTATTCAAAATAAACACCGGGGAGCTGTTTTTT.

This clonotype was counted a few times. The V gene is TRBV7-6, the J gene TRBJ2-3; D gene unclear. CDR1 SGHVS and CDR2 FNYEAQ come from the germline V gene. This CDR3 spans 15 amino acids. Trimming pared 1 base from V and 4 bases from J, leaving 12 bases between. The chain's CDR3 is CASSLGGWPADTQYF. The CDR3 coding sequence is TGTGCCAGCAGCTTAGGAGGATGGCCCGCAGATACGCAGTATTTT.

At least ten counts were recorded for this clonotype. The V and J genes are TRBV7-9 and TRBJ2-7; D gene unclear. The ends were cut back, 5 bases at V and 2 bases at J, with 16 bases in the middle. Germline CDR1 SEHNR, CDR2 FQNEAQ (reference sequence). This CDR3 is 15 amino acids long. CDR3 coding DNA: TGTGCCAGCAGCGCCACTGGGAACAATCCCTACGAGCAGTACTTC. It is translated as CASSATGNNPYEQYF.

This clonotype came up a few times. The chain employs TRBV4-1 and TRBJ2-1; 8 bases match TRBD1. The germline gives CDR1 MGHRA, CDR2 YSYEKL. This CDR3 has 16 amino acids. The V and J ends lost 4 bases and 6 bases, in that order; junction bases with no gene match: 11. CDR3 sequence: CASSPGQGPLRNEQFF. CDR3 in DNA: TGCGCCAGCAGCCCTGGACAGGGCCCGTTGCGCAATGAGCAGTTCTTC.

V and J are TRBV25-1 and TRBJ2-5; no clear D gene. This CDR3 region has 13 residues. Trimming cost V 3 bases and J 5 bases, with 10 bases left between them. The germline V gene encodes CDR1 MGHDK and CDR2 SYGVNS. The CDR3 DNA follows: TGTGCCAGCAGTGATTCTAGGGTCGAGACCCAGTACTTC. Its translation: CASSDSRVETQYF.

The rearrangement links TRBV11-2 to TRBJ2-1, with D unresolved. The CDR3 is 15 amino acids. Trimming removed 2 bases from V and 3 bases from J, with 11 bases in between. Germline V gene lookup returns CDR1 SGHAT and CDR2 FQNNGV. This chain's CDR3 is CASSLKWSFYNEQFF. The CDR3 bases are TGTGCCAGCAGCTTAAAATGGTCCTTCTACAATGAGCAGTTCTTC.

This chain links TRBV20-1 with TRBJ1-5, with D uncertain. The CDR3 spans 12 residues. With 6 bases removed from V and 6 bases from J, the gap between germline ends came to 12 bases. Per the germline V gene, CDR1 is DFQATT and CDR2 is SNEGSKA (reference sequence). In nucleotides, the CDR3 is TGCAGTGCCCGGGGAGCTGGTCAGCCCCAGCATTTT. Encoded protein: CSARGAGQPQHF.

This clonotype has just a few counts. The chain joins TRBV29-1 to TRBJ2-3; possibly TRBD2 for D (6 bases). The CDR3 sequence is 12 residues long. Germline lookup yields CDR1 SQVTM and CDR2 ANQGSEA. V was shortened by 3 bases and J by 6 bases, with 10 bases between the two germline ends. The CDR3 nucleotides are TGCAGCGTTGAGCGGGAAACGGATACGCAGTATTTT. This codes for CSVERETDTQYF.

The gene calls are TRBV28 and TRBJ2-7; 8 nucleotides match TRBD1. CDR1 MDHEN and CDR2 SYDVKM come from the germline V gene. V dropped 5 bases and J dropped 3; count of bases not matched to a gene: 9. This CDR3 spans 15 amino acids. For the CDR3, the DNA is TGTGCCAGCAGTCCGGACAGGGAAGGGGTCTACGAGCAGTACTTC. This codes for CASSPDREGVYEQYF.

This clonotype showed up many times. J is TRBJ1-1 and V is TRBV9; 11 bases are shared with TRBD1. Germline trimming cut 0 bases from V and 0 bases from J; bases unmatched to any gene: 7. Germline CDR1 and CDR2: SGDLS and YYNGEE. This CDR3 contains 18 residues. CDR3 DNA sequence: TGTGCCAGCAGCGTAGCTCCGGACAGGGGGCCCATGAACACTGAAGCTTTCTTT. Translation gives CASSVAPDRGPMNTEAFF.

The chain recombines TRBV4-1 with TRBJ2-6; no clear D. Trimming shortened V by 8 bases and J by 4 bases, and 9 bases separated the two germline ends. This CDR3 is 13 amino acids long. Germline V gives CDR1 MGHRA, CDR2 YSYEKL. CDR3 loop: CASQRAGANVLTF. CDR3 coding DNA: TGCGCCAGCCAACGGGCAGGGGCCAACGTCCTGACTTTC.

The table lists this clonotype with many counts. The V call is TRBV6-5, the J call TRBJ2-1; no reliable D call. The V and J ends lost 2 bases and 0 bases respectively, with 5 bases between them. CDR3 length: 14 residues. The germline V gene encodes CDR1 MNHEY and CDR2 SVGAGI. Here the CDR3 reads CASSYSSSYNEQFF. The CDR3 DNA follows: TGTGCCAGCAGTTACAGTAGCTCCTACAATGAGCAGTTCTTC.

CDR3 amino acids: CASSTGTSGQETQYF. The CDR3 bases are TGTGCCAGCAGTACCGGGACTAGCGGACAAGAGACCCAGTACTTC. The V gene is TRBV12-3 or TRBV12-4, the J gene TRBJ2-5; 11 positions agree with TRBD2. With 5 bases clipped from V and 2 bases from J, the junction kept 4 bases outside the gene matches. This CDR3 spans 15 amino acids.

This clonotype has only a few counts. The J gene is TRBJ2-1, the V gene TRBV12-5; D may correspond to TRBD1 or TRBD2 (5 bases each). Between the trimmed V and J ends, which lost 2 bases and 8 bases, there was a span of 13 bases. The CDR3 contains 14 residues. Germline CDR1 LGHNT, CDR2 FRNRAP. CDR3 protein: CASGLSGLEDEQFF. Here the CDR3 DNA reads TGTGCTAGTGGTTTGTCAGGGTTGGAGGATGAGCAGTTCTTC.

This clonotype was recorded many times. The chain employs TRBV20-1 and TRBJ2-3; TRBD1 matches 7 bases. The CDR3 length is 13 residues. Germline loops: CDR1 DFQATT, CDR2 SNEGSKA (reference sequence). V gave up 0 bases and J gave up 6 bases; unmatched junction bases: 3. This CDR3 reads CSARDEGADTQYF. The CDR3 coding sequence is TGCAGTGCTAGAGACGAGGGGGCGGATACGCAGTATTTT.

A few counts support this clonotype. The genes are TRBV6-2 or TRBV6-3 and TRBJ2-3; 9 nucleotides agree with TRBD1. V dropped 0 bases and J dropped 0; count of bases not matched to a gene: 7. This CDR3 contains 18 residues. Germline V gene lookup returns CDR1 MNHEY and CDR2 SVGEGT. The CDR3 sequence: CASSYSSRDRASTDTQYF. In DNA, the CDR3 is TGTGCCAGCAGTTACTCTTCGCGGGACAGGGCTAGCACAGATACGCAGTATTTT.

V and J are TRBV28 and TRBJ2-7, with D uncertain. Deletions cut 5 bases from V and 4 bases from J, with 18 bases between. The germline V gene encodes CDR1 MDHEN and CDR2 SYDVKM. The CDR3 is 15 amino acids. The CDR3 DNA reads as TGTGCCAGCAGTACAGTGGGTGATGTTAGGTACGAGCAGTACTTC. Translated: CASSTVGDVRYEQYF.

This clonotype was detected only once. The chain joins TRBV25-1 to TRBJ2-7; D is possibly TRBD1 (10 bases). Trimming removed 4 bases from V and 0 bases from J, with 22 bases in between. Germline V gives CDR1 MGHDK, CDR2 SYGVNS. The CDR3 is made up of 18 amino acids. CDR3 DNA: TGTGCCAGCAGTGGGGACAGGGGATTTAGCGGGAGCTCCTACGAGCAGTACTTC. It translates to CASSGDRGFSGSSYEQYF.